This TCR beta chain emerged from a study of cytomegalovirus exposure and HLA in healthy donors. This CDR3 has 15 residues. Germline V gene sequence: CDR1 SGHRS, CDR2 YFSETQ. V dropped 2 bases and J dropped 6; count of bases not matched to a gene: 8. Primers included in the PCR were 60 Vbeta and 13 Jbeta primers. Using immunoSEQ multiplex PCR, the repertoire was profiled, and TCRdb retains in-frame clones only, with some absent. The sample yields around 110,000 clones, roughly 80% seen once. The chain combines TRBV5-1 with TRBJ2-1; 7 bases fit TRBD2. Sequenced material: PBMCs. This clonotype originated in a man in his 60s in good health and CMV-seronegative. CDR3 sequence reads: CASSFGREDGNEQFF. Here the CDR3 DNA reads TGCGCCAGCAGCTTCGGCCGGGAGGACGGCAATGAGCAGTTCTTC.